This TCR beta chain was captured by sequencing in a study of blood T cell repertoires in COVID-19. The ends lost 2 bases at V and 6 bases at J; junction bases unmatched: 9. This CDR3 spans 16 amino acids. CDR1 LNHDA and CDR2 SQIVND come from the germline V gene (reference sequence). Method: immunoSEQ multiplex PCR; TCRdb's copy keeps in-frame clones and lacks some. The sample records 400,000 to 450,000 clones, 90% being singletons. The J gene is TRBJ1-5, the V gene TRBV19; 8 positions match TRBD1. The TCR originated in a man aged 18 to 29 who had recovered from COVID-19. Sample: PBMCs or T cells enriched from blood (not recorded which). The CDR3 coding sequence is TGTGCCAGTAGTATAACCCAGGGGGCGCGAGGTCAGCCCCAGCATTTT. Translating it yields CASSITQGARGQPQHF.